A single sample gave rise to the 7 T cell receptor beta chains below, sequenced in a study of cytomegalovirus exposure and HLA in healthy donors. It was with 60 Vbeta and 13 Jbeta primers that the PCR ran. TCRdb's copy holds only in-frame clones and misses some; the assay was immunoSEQ multiplex PCR. The sample includes around 150,000 clones, 70% to 90% of them seen just once. The sequencing sample was made of PBMCs. These receptors were obtained from a woman under 40 in good health and CMV-seronegative.

CDR3 sequence: CASSQEGETGGTYEQYF. The CDR3 nucleotides read TGTGCCAGCAGCCAAGAAGGGGAAACGGGAGGAACCTACGAGCAGTACTTC. V and J are TRBV14 and TRBJ2-7, with 7 positions matching TRBD2. From germline, CDR1 is SGHDN and CDR2 FVKESK. This CDR3 contains 17 residues. The J segment lost 2 bases and the V segment lost 0 bases, leaving 10 bases of the junction unmatched.

The chain recombines TRBV19 with TRBJ1-1; no firm D call. CDR1 and CDR2 from the germline V gene are LNHDA and SQIVND (reference sequence). The CDR3 contains 14 residues. V gave up 4 bases and J gave up 7 bases, with 16 bases separating them. The DNA for the CDR3 is TGTGCCAGTAGTACCCCCTACTCGCGGGATGAAGCTTTCTTT. This codes for CASSTPYSRDEAFF. The variable domain in full, with the rest retrieved from reference TRBV19 and TRBJ1-1, is DGGITQSPKYLFRKEGQNVTLSCEQNLNHDAMYWYRQDPGQGLRLIYYSQIVNDFQKGDIAEGYSVSREKKESFPLTVTSAQKNPTAFYLCASSTPYSRDEAFFGQGTRLTVV.

This chain joins TRBV4-3 and TRBJ1-4, with D perhaps TRBD1 (5 bases). There are 16 residues in the CDR3. V dropped 1 base and J dropped 5 bases, with 14 bases sitting between them. Germline CDR1 reads LGHNA; CDR2 reads YSLEER. As DNA, the CDR3 is TGCGCCAGCAGCCAAGCTGGGCAGGGTTTCAATGAAAAACTGTTTTTT. It encodes CASSQAGQGFNEKLFF.

The chain has TRBV4-1 and TRBJ2-5; no firm D call. Trimming removed 4 bases at V and 5 bases at J, with 11 bases between. The length of the CDR3 is 13 residues. Germline CDR1 reads MGHRA; CDR2 reads YSYEKL. CDR3: CASSPLVTETQYF. In nucleotides, the CDR3 is TGCGCCAGCAGCCCCCTCGTCACTGAGACCCAGTACTTC.

This chain uses TRBV19 with TRBJ2-7; D possibly corresponds to TRBD1 (5 bases). V was trimmed by 3 bases and J by 5 bases, leaving 11 bases between them. Germline lookup yields CDR1 LNHDA and CDR2 SQIVND (reference sequence). The CDR3 has 13 amino acids. DNA of the CDR3: TGTGCCAGTAGTATCAGGGTAGACCACGAGCAGTACTTC. Its protein product is CASSIRVDHEQYF.

This sequence joins TRBV2 and TRBJ1-1, with D unclear. Germline values: CDR1 SNHLY, CDR2 FYNNEI. With 8 bases removed from V and 4 bases from J, the gap between germline ends came to 11 bases. CDR3 size: 12 residues. The CDR3, as DNA: TGTGCCAGCCCGAACCGGGGCACTGAAGCTTTCTTT. It is translated as CASPNRGTEAFF.

The gene calls are TRBV2 and TRBJ1-1; D unresolved. Germline CDR1 is SNHLY and CDR2 is FYNNEI. The CDR3 runs 14 residues. The germline V and J ends were trimmed by 9 bases and 4 bases, with 18 bases remaining between them. This chain's CDR3 is CARKGGEMATEAFF. DNA for the CDR3: TGTGCCAGAAAAGGCGGGGAGATGGCCACTGAAGCTTTCTTT. The full variable domain, rest sourced from reference TRBV2 and TRBJ1-1, is EPEVTQTPSHQVTQMGQEVILRCVPISNHLYFYWYRQILGQKVEFLVSFYNNEISEKSEIFDDQFSVERPDGSNFTLKIRSTKLEDSAMYFCARKGGEMATEAFFGQGTRLTVV.